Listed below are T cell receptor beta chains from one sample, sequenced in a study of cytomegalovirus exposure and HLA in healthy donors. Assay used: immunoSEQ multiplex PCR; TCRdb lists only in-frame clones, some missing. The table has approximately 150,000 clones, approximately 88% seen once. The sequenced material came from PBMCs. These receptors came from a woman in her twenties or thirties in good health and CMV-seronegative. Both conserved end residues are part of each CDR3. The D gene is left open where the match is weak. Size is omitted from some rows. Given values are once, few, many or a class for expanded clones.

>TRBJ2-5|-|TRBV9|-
CASSAIRGHQRETQYF
TGTGCCAGCAGCGCGATCAGGGGACACCAGAGGGAGACCCAGTACTTC
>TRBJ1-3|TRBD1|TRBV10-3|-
CATSTGYGTIYF
TGTGCCACCTCGACAGGGTACGGCACCATATATTTT
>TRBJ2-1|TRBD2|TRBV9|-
CASSVGGGGAYEQFF
TGTGCCAGCAGCGTAGGGGGCGGGGGGGCCTATGAGCAGTTCTTC
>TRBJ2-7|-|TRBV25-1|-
CASSDLGRSLYEQYF
TGTGCCAGCAGTGATCTGGGGAGGTCCCTCTACGAGCAGTACTTC
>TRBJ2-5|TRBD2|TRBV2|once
CASSGQRGRETQYF
TGTGCCAGCAGTGGACAGCGGGGACGTGAGACCCAGTACTTC
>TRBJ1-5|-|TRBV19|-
CASSIGVRVGWSRGNSNQPQHF
TGTGCCAGTAGTATAGGAGTCAGAGTCGGTTGGTCTCGGGGAAATAGCAATCAGCCCCAGCATTTT
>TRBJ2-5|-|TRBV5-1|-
CASSLMGAQETQYF
TGCGCCAGCAGCTTGATGGGGGCCCAAGAGACCCAGTACTTC
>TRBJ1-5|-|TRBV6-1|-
CASSEASRSNQPQHF
TGTGCCAGCAGTGAAGCGAGTAGAAGCAATCAGCCCCAGCATTTT
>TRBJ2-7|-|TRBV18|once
CASSPVGQGPYEQYF
TGTGCCAGCTCACCGGTGGGGCAGGGCCCTTACGAGCAGTACTTC
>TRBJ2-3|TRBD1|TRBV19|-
CASSIDQGQRADTQYF
TGTGCCAGTAGTATAGATCAGGGACAGAGGGCAGATACGCAGTATTTT
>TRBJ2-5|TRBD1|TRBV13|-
CASSSRLDRAVGETQYF
TGTGCCAGCAGCTCCCGTTTGGACAGGGCGGTAGGAGAGACCCAGTACTTC
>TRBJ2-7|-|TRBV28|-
CASLRQTYEQYF
TGTGCCAGCCTGCGACAGACCTACGAGCAGTACTTC
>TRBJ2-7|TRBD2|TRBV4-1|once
CASSPGLAGLRVETYEQYF
TGCGCCAGCAGCCCGGGACTAGCGGGTTTGAGGGTAGAAACCTACGAGCAGTACTTC
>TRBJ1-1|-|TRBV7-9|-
CASSALGGLTEAFF
TGTGCCAGCAGCGCTTTAGGGGGTCTCACTGAAGCTTTCTTT
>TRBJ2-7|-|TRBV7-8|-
CASSLGSGSVGGYEQYF
TGTGCCAGCAGCTTAGGTTCGGGGTCTGTCGGTGGCTACGAGCAGTACTTC
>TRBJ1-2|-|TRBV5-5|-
CASSPGVEGYTF
TGTGCCAGCAGCCCGGGGGTGGAGGGCTACACCTTC
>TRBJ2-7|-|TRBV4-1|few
CASSQGANEQYF
TGCGCCAGCAGCCAAGGGGCTAACGAGCAGTACTTC
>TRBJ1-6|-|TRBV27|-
CASSFLAGPNNSPLHF
TGTGCCAGCAGTTTTCTGGCGGGGCCCAATAATTCACCCCTCCACTTT
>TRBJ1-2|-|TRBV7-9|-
CASSLAPTQRYGYTF
TGTGCCAGCAGCTTAGCGCCCACCCAGCGCTATGGCTACACCTTC
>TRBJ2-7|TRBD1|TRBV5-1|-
CASSLAGTGLYEQYF
TGCGCCAGCAGCTTGGCCGGGACAGGGCTCTACGAGCAGTACTTC
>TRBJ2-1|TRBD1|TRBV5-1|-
CASSLLGGIDEQFF
TGCGCCAGCAGCTTGTTAGGGGGCATCGATGAGCAGTTCTTC
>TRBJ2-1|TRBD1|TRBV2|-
CASRRSQGANEQFF
TGTGCCAGCAGGAGGAGTCAGGGGGCGAATGAGCAGTTCTTC
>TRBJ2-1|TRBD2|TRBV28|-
CASSGVPGLAGGGSYNEQFF
TGTGCCAGCAGCGGGGTCCCGGGACTAGCGGGAGGGGGGTCCTACAATGAGCAGTTCTTC
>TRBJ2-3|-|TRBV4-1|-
CASSQEESDTQYF
TGCGCCAGCAGCCAAGAAGAGTCAGATACGCAGTATTTT
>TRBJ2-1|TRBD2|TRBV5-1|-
CASSLEPSGGYNEQFF
TGCGCCAGCAGCTTGGAGCCTAGCGGGGGTTACAATGAGCAGTTCTTC
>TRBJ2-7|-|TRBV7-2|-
CASSLMAGVTYEQYF
TGTGCCAGCAGCTTAATGGCGGGTGTAACCTACGAGCAGTACTTC
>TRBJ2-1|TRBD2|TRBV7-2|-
CASSSGRGRNNEQFF
TGTGCCAGCAGCTCCGGGAGGGGTAGGAACAATGAGCAGTTCTTC
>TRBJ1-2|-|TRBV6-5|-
CASRSGNYGYTF
TGTGCCAGCAGGTCAGGAAACTATGGCTACACCTTC
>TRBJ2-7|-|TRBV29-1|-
CSVERGREQYF
TGCAGCGTTGAACGAGGGCGCGAGCAGTACTTC
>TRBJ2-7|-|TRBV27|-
CASSLSGGGNEQYF
TGTGCCAGCAGTTTATCAGGGGGCGGGAACGAGCAGTACTTC
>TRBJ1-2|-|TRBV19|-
CASSFMAGAYGYTF
TGTGCCAGTAGTTTCATGGCAGGCGCCTATGGCTACACCTTC
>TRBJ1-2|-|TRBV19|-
CASNRPPFNYGYTF
TGTGCCAGTAACAGGCCTCCGTTTAACTATGGCTACACCTTC
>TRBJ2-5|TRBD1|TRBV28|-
CASIPRPRDRGETQYF
TGTGCCAGCATCCCCCGCCCCCGGGACAGGGGAGAGACCCAGTACTTC
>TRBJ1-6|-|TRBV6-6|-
CASTRDLQEFNSPLHF
TGTGCCAGCACCCGAGATCTACAGGAATTTAATTCACCCCTCCACTTT
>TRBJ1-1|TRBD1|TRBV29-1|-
CSGGTAYEAFF
TGCAGCGGAGGGACAGCCTACGAAGCTTTCTTT
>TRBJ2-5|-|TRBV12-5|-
CASGLVLGRTGETQYF
TGTGCTAGTGGTTTGGTACTCGGCAGAACCGGGGAGACCCAGTACTTC
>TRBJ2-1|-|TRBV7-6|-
CASSHGGNEQFF
TGTGCCAGCAGCCACGGAGGGAATGAGCAGTTCTTC
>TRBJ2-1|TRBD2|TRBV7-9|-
CASSLTSGGGYNEQFF
TGTGCCAGCAGCTTAACTAGCGGGGGGGGGTACAATGAGCAGTTCTTC
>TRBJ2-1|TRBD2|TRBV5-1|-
CASSHSVLAGIGNEQFF
TGCGCCAGCAGCCACTCGGTACTAGCGGGAATAGGAAATGAGCAGTTCTTC
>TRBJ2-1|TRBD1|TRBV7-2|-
CASSYDRGLSDEQFF
TGTGCCAGCAGCTACGACAGGGGGCTGTCGGATGAGCAGTTCTTC
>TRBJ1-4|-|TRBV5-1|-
CASSLDSTNEKLFF
TGCGCCAGCAGCCTGGACAGCACTAATGAAAAACTGTTTTTT
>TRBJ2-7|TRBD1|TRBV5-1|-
CASSSTGAESYEQYF
TGCGCCAGCAGCTCCACAGGGGCCGAATCCTACGAGCAGTACTTC